This note documents a single T cell receptor beta chain sequence. Original analysis: Estimates of nucleated cell counts were drawn from the amplification of reference gene primers. Only in-frame clones appear in the TCRdb table, and some are missing; sequencing was by immunoSEQ multiplex PCR. The V and J calls and the clone size are those of that table, but D and trimming were determined from the DNA. The repertoire holds about 74,000 clones, with approximately 90% as singletons. The data derive from a study of blood T cell repertoires in COVID-19. Study overall: Sites in the United States, Italy and Spain provided acute and convalescent COVID-19 samples. PBMCs, B-cell-depleted T cells, or T cells were the source of the cDNA or gDNA that made up the material.

Trimming shortened V by 4 bases and J by 6 bases, and 16 bases separated the two germline ends. The CDR3 contains 14 residues. The germline V gene has CDR1 SGDLS and CDR2 YYNGEE. Sequencing was carried out using peripheral blood. The J gene is TRBJ1-2, the V gene TRBV9, with D perhaps matching TRBD1 (6 bases). The receptor's source is a man in his sixties or seventies with active or convalescent COVID-19. CDR3 region: CASSLQQGRDGYTF. For the CDR3, the DNA is TGTGCCAGCAGCCTACAACAGGGAAGGGATGGCTACACCTTC.